Sequencing of this TCR beta chain was carried out in a study of T cells in Graves' hyperthyroidism and ophthalmopathy (dated by TCRdb to between 2017 and 2020). About the investigation overall: Peripheral blood was collected at initial diagnosis, before any treatment. TCR V-J signatures able to tell the groups apart were searched for in a discovery cohort of approximately 95 patients, of whom over 40 had Graves' ophthalmopathy and roughly 57 had stable Graves' hyperthyroidism. An independent validation cohort of around 20 hyperthyroidism patients and about 16 patients who later progressed to ophthalmopathy tested prospective prediction of ophthalmopathy. The approximately 95 discovery patients were divided at random into training and test sets in a 7:3 ratio. The study also compared thyroid tissue and blood T-cell repertoires from about 6 Graves' hyperthyroidism patients. After blood sampling, hyperthyroidism patients were treated with methimazole at a starting dose of 30 mg daily, and ophthalmopathy patients were treated with high-dose intravenous methylprednisolone. The paper reports TCR Vbeta CDR3 sequencing of over 130 peripheral blood samples: under 45 ophthalmopathy, around 80 hyperthyroidism and about 17 progressor patients. Broader findings and caveats from the paper: Ophthalmopathy was separated from stable hyperthyroidism by a 13 V-J signature model, with just over 85% sensitivity and about 81% specificity obtained in cross-validation and 80%/75% obtained in testing. In validation, the model predicted progression to ophthalmopathy with around 71% sensitivity and 72% to 85% specificity, a median of about 6.7 months before onset. Most expanded thyroid clonotypes (frequency above 0.001) were also detected in blood, suggesting blood repertoires may reflect thyroid immune responses. No statistical method was used to set the sample size in advance, and investigators knew the group allocation.

The germline ends are 8 bases apart after V is trimmed by 0 bases and J by 0 bases. Including the terminal cysteine and phenylalanine, the CDR3 comprises 16 residues. CDR3 DNA is the only sequence kept; it has 48 bases, read in frame from the first base. CDR1 LGHNA and CDR2 YSLEER were looked up in the germline V gene. Ophthalmopathy patients had moderately to severely active disease, with a Clinical Activity Score of 3 or more, a NOSPECS grade of 4 or more, and a disease duration of less than 3 months. The study excluded patients with uncontrolled infections, other autoimmune diseases, pregnancy or lactation. Diagnoses were based on clinical symptoms, serum thyroxine and TRAb, thyroid ultrasound and orbital computed tomography. Ficoll-Paque density gradient centrifugation was used to isolate PBMCs from approximately 10 ml of fresh peripheral blood. Trizol reagent was used to extract total RNA, and RNA quality was then checked on an Agilent 2100 Bioanalyzer.

TCR beta CDR3 regions were amplified from RNA transcripts. The first round of RT-PCR for the TCR CDR3 was performed with the HTBI primer set and the Qiagen OneStep RT-PCR kit. Libraries were constructed in a second round of multiplex PCR, after which size selection and purification were carried out. Paired-end sequencing of the libraries was performed with 100 bp reads on an Illumina HiSeq2000. For the original study's pipeline: Raw data were processed with SOAPnuke, discarding reads with adapters, uncalled bases, mean Phred below 15, or no exact constant-primer or identifier match. High-quality paired reads were merged with COPE v1.2.5, and unique nucleotide sequences were defined as clonotypes. MiTCR v1.1 was used to align clonotypes to the IMGT TRBV, TRBD and TRBJ reference segments. Only V-J combinations with frequency above 0.0001, covering about 99% of repertoires, were analysed. A TCS score was defined as the ratio between F50 (clonal expansion) and ExV (chaos), using BLOSUM62-based TCRdist between CDR3 peptides within each V-J. Welch's t-statistics and random forest reduced 500 to 650 V-J features to roughly 13, which were used in a naive Bayes classifier (R e1071). TCRdb handled the public reads itself, with Q25 trimming in fastp and clone calling in MiXCR, and kept productive beta chains. Each record represents a unique CDR3 protein, reported with the most common genes and DNA among its rows. TCRdb's processing, not the study's, gives the V and J calls here. The sample has 500,000 to 800,000 distinct CDR3 sequences on record, more than 14% of them singletons. Under 15% of the sample rests with the top ten.

This clonotype was recorded many times. It has no known antigen specificity. No base-level quality is on record; no much larger clone is a single base apart. The sequence was collected from a woman aged 50 to 60 with Graves' ophthalmopathy. Sequencing was done on a sample of blood. The V and J genes are TRBV4-3 and TRBJ2-2, with no confident D gene call. The DNA sequence is given as TGCGCCAGCAGCCAAGATTGGCGGACGAACACCGGGGAGCTGTTTTTT. This gives the protein CASSQDWRTNTGELFF.